These 12 T cell receptor beta chains originate from one sample sequenced in a study of blood T cell repertoires in COVID-19. Profiling relied on immunoSEQ multiplex PCR, and the TCRdb table lists in-frame clones only, not all of them. The sample records under 350,000 clones, less than 90% being singletons. Sample: peripheral blood. The source is a human donor in a cohort sampled during active COVID-19.

The chain carries TRBV9 and TRBJ1-1; 8 positions match TRBD1. This CDR3 contains 13 residues. The ends lost 3 bases at V and 4 bases at J; junction bases unmatched: 2. Germline CDR1 reads SGDLS; CDR2 reads YYNGEE. The CDR3 sequence is CASSDDRGTEAFF. For the CDR3, the DNA is TGTGCCAGCAGCGATGACAGGGGCACTGAAGCTTTCTTT. Using reference TRBV9 and TRBJ1-1 for the parts outside the CDR3, the full variable domain is DSGVTQTPKHLITATGQRVTLRCSPRSGDLSVYWYQQSLDQGLQFLIQYYNGEERAKGNILERFSAQQFPDLHSELNLSSLELGDSALYFCASSDDRGTEAFFGQGTRLTVV.

V usage is TRBV14 and J usage is TRBJ2-1, with 9 nucleotides matching TRBD1. CDR1 SGHDN and CDR2 FVKESK come from the germline V gene. The J segment lost 7 bases and the V segment lost 3 bases, leaving 7 bases of the junction unmatched. The CDR3 is 15 residues long. CDR3: CASSQGTGRLNEQFF. The CDR3 DNA reads as TGTGCCAGCAGCCAGGGGACAGGGAGATTGAATGAGCAGTTCTTC.

The J gene is TRBJ2-7, the V gene TRBV2, with D maybe TRBD2 (5 bases). The CDR3 is 11 residues long. The ends were cut back, 8 bases at V and 3 bases at J, with 8 bases in the middle. The V gene's germline CDR1 is SNHLY and CDR2 FYNNEI. CDR3 sequence (DNA): TGTGCCAGCGGACTTATCTACGAGCAGTACTTC. Its translation: CASGLIYEQYF.

The V gene is TRBV9, the J gene TRBJ2-1; possible D gene TRBD1, 7 bases. With 3 bases removed from V and 8 bases from J, the gap between germline ends came to 18 bases. The CDR3 has 15 residues. Germline V lookup: CDR1 SGDLS, CDR2 YYNGEE. CDR3: CASSGTTGAGYEQFF. The DNA for the CDR3 is TGTGCCAGCAGCGGAACTACAGGGGCGGGGTATGAGCAGTTCTTC.

The CDR3 DNA reads TGTGCCAGCAGCCTCGGAGGGACTGGGACCTACGAGCAGTACTTC. Its translation is CASSLGGTGTYEQYF. The rearrangement uses TRBV14 and TRBJ2-7, with a possible D match to TRBD2 (6 bases). The germline V gene has CDR1 SGHDN and CDR2 FVKESK. V lost 4 bases and J lost 2, with 15 bases in between. CDR3 length equals 15 residues.

V gene TRBV7-2 combines with J gene TRBJ2-7; maybe TRBD1 (6 bases). The V and J ends lost 2 bases and 1 base respectively, with 12 bases between them. CDR1 is SGHTA, CDR2 FQGNSA, per germline. CDR3 size: 15 residues. CDR3: CASSLQGRISYEQYF. The CDR3 coding sequence is TGTGCCAGCAGCTTACAGGGGAGAATTTCCTACGAGCAGTACTTC.

The CDR3 protein is CASSTNGEKLFF. CDR3 DNA: TGTGCCAGCAGCACCAACGGTGAAAAACTGTTTTTT. The gene calls are TRBV28 and TRBJ1-4; D unclear. V was cut by 6 bases and J by 7 bases, with 9 bases left in between. CDR1 and CDR2 (germline): MDHEN, SYDVKM. The CDR3 spans 12 residues.

The CDR3 protein is CASSLYGVAIPYNEQFF. As DNA, the CDR3 is TGCGCCAGCAGCTTGTATGGGGTAGCGATCCCCTACAATGAGCAGTTCTTC. The J gene is TRBJ2-1, the V gene TRBV5-1; D is possibly TRBD2 (5 bases). Trimming removed 1 base from V and 2 bases from J, with 16 bases in between. Germline lookup yields CDR1 SGHRS and CDR2 YFSETQ. This CDR3 contains 17 residues.

This clone was counted a few times. The gene calls are TRBV6-5 and TRBJ2-3; D is perhaps TRBD2 (6 bases). The CDR3 runs to 16 residues. With 2 bases removed from V and 2 bases from J, the gap between germline ends came to 14 bases. Per the germline V gene, CDR1 is MNHEY and CDR2 is SVGAGI. As DNA, the CDR3 is TGTGCCAGCAGTTACGGGACCGGGAGACTCACAGATACGCAGTATTTT. It yields the protein CASSYGTGRLTDTQYF.

The V gene is TRBV9, the J gene TRBJ2-2, with D possibly matching TRBD2 (7 bases). The CDR3 is 15 amino acids. Germline CDR1 SGDLS, CDR2 YYNGEE. V was clipped by 0 bases and J by 5 bases, with 11 bases between them. This chain's CDR3 is CASSVGGRGTGELFF. The CDR3 region has the DNA TGTGCCAGCAGCGTAGGAGGGAGGGGGACCGGGGAGCTGTTTTTT. Full variable domain (remainder filled in from reference TRBV9 and TRBJ2-2): DSGVTQTPKHLITATGQRVTLRCSPRSGDLSVYWYQQSLDQGLQFLIQYYNGEERAKGNILERFSAQQFPDLHSELNLSSLELGDSALYFCASSVGGRGTGELFFGEGSRLTVL.

The gene calls are TRBV29-1 and TRBJ1-1; a possible D gene is TRBD1 (5 bases). Germline CDR1 is SQVTM and CDR2 is ANQGSEA. The CDR3 totals 11 residues. Trimming took off 4 bases at V and 4 bases at J, with 7 bases between the two ends. CDR3 nucleotides: TGCAGCGTTGGGAGGGGCACTGAAGCTTTCTTT. Protein: CSVGRGTEAFF.

V is TRBV4-1 and J is TRBJ2-1; 7 nucleotides line up with TRBD2. The CDR3 contains 16 residues. CDR1 is MGHRA and CDR2 is YSYEKL in the germline V gene. V dropped 0 bases and J dropped 9; count of bases not matched to a gene: 11. The CDR3 DNA reads TGCGCCAGCAGCCAAGAACGCGCGGGAGATTATAGTGAGCAGTTCTTC. Residues: CASSQERAGDYSEQFF.